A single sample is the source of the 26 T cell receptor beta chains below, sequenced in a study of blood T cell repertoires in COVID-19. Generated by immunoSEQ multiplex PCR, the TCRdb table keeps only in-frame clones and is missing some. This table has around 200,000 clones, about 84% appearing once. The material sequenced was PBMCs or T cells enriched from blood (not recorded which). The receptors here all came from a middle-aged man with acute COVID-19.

CDR3 sequence: CASSLTPNSPLHF. The CDR3 coding sequence is TGTGCCAGCAGCCTAACCCCCAATTCACCCCTCCACTTT. V gene TRBV2 combines with J gene TRBJ1-6; D is ambiguous. CDR3 size: 13 residues. Germline V gives CDR1 SNHLY, CDR2 FYNNEI. Trimming stripped 6 bases from V and 7 bases from J, with 10 bases between.

CDR3 nucleotides: TGTGCCAGCAGTAGGACAGGGACGAACACCATATATTTT. The encoded protein is CASSRTGTNTIYF. This rearrangement joins TRBV28 to TRBJ1-3, with 8 bases lining up with TRBD1. CDR1 is MDHEN and CDR2 is SYDVKM in the germline V gene. The trim removed 5 bases at V and 7 bases at J, leaving 4 bases unmatched. The CDR3 spans 13 residues.

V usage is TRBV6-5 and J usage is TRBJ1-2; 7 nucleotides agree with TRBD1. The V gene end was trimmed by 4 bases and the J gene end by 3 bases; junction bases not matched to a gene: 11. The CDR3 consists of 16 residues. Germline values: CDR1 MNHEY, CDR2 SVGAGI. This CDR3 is CASSSGQLITYYGYTF. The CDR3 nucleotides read TGTGCCAGCAGTTCGGGACAGCTAATTACCTACTATGGCTACACCTTC.

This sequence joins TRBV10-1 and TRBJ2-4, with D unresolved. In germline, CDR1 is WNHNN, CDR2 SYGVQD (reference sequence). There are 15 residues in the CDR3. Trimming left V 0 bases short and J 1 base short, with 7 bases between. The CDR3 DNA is TGCGCCAGCAGTGAGTCGACATGGGCCAAAAACATTCAGTACTTC. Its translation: CASSESTWAKNIQYF.

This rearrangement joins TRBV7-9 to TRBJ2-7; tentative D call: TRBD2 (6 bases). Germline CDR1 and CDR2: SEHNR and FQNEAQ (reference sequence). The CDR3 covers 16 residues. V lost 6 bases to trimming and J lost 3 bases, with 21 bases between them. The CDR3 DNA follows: TGTGCCAGCAGTCGGGGACTTCGGGAGTCGGTCTACGAGCAGTACTTC. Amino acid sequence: CASSRGLRESVYEQYF.

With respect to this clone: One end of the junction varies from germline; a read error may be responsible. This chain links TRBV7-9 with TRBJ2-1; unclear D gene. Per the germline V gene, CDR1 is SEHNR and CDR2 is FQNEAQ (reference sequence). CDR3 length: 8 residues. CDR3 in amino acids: CASSAVVF. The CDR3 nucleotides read TGTGCCAGCAGCGCGGTCGTCTTC.

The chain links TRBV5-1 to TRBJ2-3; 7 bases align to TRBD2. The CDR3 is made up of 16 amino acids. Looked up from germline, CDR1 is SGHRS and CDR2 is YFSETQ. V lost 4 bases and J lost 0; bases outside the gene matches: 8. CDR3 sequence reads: CASSPGNSGSTDTQYF. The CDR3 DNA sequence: TGCGCCAGCAGCCCTGGGAATAGCGGGAGCACAGATACGCAGTATTTT. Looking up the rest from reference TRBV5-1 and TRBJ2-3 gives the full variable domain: KAGVTQTPRYLIKTRGQQVTLSCSPISGHRSVSWYQQTPGQGLQFLFEYFSETQRNKGNFPGRFSGRQFSNSRSEMNVSTLELGDSALYLCASSPGNSGSTDTQYFGPGTRLTVL.

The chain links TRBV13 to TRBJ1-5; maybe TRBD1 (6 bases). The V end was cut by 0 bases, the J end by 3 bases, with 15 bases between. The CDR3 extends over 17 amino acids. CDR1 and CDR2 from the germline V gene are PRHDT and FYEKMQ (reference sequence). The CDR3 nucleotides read TGTGCCAGCAGCTTAGGAGGGGCCAGGGGTCACAATCAGCCCCAGCATTTT. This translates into CASSLGGARGHNQPQHF.

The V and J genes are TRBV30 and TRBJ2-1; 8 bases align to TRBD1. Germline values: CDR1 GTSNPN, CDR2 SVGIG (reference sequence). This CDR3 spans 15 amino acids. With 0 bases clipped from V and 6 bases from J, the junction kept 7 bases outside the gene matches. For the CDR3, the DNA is TGTGCCTGGAGTGTCAAGGGACAGGTAGGCAATGAGCAGTTCTTC. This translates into CAWSVKGQVGNEQFF.

CDR3 loop: CASSTGLASIYNEQFF. CDR3 in DNA: TGTGCCAGTAGTACCGGACTAGCCAGTATATACAATGAGCAGTTCTTC. The chain is built from TRBV19 and TRBJ2-1; TRBD2 aligns across 8 bases. The CDR3 has 16 residues. In germline, CDR1 is LNHDA, CDR2 SQIVND (reference sequence). V lost 4 bases, J lost 4 bases, and 9 bases stayed unmatched.

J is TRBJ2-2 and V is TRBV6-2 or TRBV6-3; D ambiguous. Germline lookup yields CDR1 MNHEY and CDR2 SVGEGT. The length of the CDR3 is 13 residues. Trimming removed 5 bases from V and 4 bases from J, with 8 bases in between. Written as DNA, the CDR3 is TGTGCCAGCAGTAGCGAGGCCACCGGGGAGCTGTTTTTT. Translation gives CASSSEATGELFF.

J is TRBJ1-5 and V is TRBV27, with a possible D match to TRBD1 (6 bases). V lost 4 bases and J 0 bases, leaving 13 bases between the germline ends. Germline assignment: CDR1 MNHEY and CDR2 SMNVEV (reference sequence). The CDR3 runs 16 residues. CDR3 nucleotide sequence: TGTGCCAGCAGTTCAACAGGGTATTATAGCAATCAGCCCCAGCATTTT. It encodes CASSSTGYYSNQPQHF.

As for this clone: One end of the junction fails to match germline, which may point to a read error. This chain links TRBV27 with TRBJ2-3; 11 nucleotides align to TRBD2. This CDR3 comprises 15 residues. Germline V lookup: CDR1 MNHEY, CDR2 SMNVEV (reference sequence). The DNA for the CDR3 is TGTACCAGCATGAGTAGCGGGAGGGCGGCAGATACGCAGTATTTT. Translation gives CTSMSSGRAADTQYF.

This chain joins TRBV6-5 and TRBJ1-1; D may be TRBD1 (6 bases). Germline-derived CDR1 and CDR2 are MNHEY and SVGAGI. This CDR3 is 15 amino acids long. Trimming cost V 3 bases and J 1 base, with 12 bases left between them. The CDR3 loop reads CASSYFAGENTEAFF. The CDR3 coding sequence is TGTGCCAGCAGTTATTTCGCAGGGGAGAACACTGAAGCTTTCTTT.

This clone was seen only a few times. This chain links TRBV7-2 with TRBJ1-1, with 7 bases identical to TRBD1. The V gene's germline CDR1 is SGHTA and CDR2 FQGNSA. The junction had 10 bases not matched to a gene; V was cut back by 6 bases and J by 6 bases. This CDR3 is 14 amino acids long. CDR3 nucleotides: TGTGCCAGCAGTCGCGACAGGGACCCCCCTGAAGCTTTCTTT. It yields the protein CASSRDRDPPEAFF.

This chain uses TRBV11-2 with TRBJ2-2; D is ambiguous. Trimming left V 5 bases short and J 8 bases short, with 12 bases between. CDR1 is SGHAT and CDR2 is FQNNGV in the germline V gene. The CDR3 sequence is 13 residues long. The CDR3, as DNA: TGTGCCAGCAGCCAGACCCAGCGAGGGGAGCTGTTTTTT. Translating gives CASSQTQRGELFF.

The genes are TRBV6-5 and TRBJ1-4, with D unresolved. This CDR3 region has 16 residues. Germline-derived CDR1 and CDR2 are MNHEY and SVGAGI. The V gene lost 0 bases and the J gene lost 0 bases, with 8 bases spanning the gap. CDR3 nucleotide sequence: TGTGCCAGCAGTTACTCCCCAGTATCAACTAATGAAAAACTGTTTTTT. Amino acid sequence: CASSYSPVSTNEKLFF.

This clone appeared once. CDR3 sequence reads: CAWSPFEREYNEQFF. As DNA, the CDR3 is TGTGCCTGGAGTCCCTTCGAGCGGGAGTACAATGAGCAGTTCTTC. The chain combines TRBV30 with TRBJ2-1; the match to TRBD2 covers 8 bases. The CDR3 consists of 15 residues. V trimming: 2 bases; J trimming: 4 bases; junction bases outside the gene matches: 7. Germline values: CDR1 GTSNPN, CDR2 SVGIG (reference sequence).

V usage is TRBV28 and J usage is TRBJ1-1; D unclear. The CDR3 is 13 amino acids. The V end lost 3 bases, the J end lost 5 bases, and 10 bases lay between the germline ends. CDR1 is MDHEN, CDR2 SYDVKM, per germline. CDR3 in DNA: TGTGCCAGCAGTTTGAACTCGTGGACTGAAGCTTTCTTT. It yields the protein CASSLNSWTEAFF.

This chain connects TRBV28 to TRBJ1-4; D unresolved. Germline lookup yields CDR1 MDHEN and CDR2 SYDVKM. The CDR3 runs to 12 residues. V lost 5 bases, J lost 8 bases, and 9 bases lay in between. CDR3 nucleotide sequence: TGTGCCAGCAGTCCACCCCGGGAAAAACTGTTTTTT. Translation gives CASSPPREKLFF. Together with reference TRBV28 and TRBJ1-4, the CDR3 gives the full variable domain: DVKVTQSSRYLVKRTGEKVFLECVQDMDHENMFWYRQDPGLGLRLIYFSYDVKMKEKGDIPEGYSVSREKKERFSLILESASTNQTSMYLCASSPPREKLFFGSGTQLSVL.

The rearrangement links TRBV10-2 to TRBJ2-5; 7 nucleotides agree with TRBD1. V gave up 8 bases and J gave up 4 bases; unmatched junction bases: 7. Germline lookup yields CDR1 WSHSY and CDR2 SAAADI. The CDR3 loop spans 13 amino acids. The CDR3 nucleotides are TGCGCCAGCTTTCAGACAGGGCGAGAGACCCAGTACTTC. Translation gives CASFQTGRETQYF.

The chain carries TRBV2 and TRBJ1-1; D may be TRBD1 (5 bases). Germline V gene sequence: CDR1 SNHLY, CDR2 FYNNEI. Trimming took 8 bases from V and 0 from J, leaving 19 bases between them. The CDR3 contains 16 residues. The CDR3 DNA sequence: TGTGCCAGCGGGGCCACCCCGGGACTGATGAACACTGAAGCTTTCTTT. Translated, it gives CASGATPGLMNTEAFF.

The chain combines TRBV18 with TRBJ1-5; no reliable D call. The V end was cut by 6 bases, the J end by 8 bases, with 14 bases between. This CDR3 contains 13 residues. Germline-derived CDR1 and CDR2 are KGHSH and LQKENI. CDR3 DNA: TGTGCCAGCTCCCTGGTAGTTGGTAAGCCCCAGCATTTT. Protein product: CASSLVVGKPQHF.

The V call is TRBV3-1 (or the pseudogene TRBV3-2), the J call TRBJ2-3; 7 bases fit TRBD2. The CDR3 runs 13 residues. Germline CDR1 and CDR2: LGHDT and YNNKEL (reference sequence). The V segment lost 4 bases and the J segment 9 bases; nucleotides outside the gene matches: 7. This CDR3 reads CASSPSGAATQYF. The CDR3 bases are TGTGCCAGCAGCCCTAGCGGAGCCGCCACGCAGTATTTT.

The DNA for the CDR3 is TGTGCCAGCAGCTTAAAACGGGGAGTGAGCACTGAAGCTTTCTTT. Amino acids: CASSLKRGVSTEAFF. V is TRBV5-8 and J is TRBJ1-1; D gene unclear. CDR1 is SGHTS and CDR2 is YDEGEE in the germline V gene. Trimming pared 2 bases from V and 4 bases from J, leaving 15 bases between. There are 15 residues in the CDR3.

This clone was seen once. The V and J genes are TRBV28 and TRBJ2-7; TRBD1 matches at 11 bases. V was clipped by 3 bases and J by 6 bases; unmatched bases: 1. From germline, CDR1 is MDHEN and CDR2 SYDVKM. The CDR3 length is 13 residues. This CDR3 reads CASSFGTGGEQYF. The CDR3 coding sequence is TGTGCCAGCAGTTTTGGGACAGGGGGCGAGCAGTACTTC.